The clone carrying this T cell receptor (beta chain) showed up just a few times. Authors' processing steps: Reference gene primers were amplified, and this amplification served to estimate nucleated cell counts. Profiling relied on immunoSEQ multiplex PCR, and the TCRdb table lists in-frame clones only, not all of them. For V, J and clone size, that table is used; D and trimming come from the DNA. The sample lists more than 300,000 clones; over 75% were seen once. The CDR3 runs 13 residues. Trimming removed 4 bases from V and 5 bases from J; junction bases left unmatched: 4. Per germline, CDR1 SNHLY and CDR2 FYNNEI. The source of the sample is a study of blood T cell repertoires in COVID-19. Study as a whole: Symptom resolution, clearance, or two negative PCRs marked donors in Cohort 3 as recovered. PBMCs, B-cell-depleted T cells, or T cells were the source of the cDNA or gDNA that made up the material.

The cohort comprised adults aged roughly 18 to 95 years residing in approximately 25 US areas. The chain employs TRBV2 and TRBJ1-2; 7 nucleotides align to TRBD1. The receptor comes from a man aged 40-49 years in a cohort exposed to, infected with or recovered from COVID-19 (not recorded which). Sequences were obtained from PBMCs or T cells enriched from blood (not recorded which). The CDR3 region is CASSVDRLYGYTF. In DNA, the CDR3 is TGTGCCAGCAGTGTGGACAGGTTATATGGCTACACCTTC.